The sequence of this T cell receptor (beta chain) was determined in a study of cytomegalovirus exposure and HLA in healthy donors. Regarding this clone: The target antigen is unknown.

Study results and caveats: Across HLA loci, a later analysis found differing TCR association rates, with DRB1 most and HLA-C fewest. The listing of 150 to 200 TCR beta chains classed them as cytomegalovirus-associated.

With 60 Vbeta and 13 Jbeta primers, the PCR was carried out. Assay used: immunoSEQ multiplex PCR; TCRdb lists only in-frame clones, some missing. The sample yields 25,000 to 30,000 clones, of which the top ten take up 0.71%. Sequenced input: PBMCs. This TCR came from a man aged 25-45 years in good health and CMV-seronegative.

CDR3 nucleotide sequence: TGTGCCAGCAGCCAGCCCGAGCCCATGCACACAGATACGCAGTATTTT. Protein product: CASSQPEPMHTDTQYF. The gene calls are TRBV4-2 and TRBJ2-3, with D unclear. V dropped 3 bases and J dropped 2 bases, with 15 bases sitting between them. This CDR3 is built from 16 residues. The germline V gene has CDR1 LGHNA and CDR2 YNFKEQ.